This T cell receptor beta chain emerged from a study of blood T cell repertoires in COVID-19. Background on the study: Acute and convalescent COVID-19 specimens originated in the United States, Italy and Spain. T cells, B-cell-depleted T cells, or PBMCs supplied cDNA or gDNA.

Original data processing: Amplification with reference gene primers provided the estimates of nucleated cell counts. The repertoire was sequenced with immunoSEQ multiplex PCR; TCRdb's copy has only in-frame clones and lacks some. Clone size and the V and J calls come from that table; the DNA yielded D and trimming. This sample has 130,000 to 150,000 clones, with over 70% found just once. CDR1 and CDR2 from the germline V gene are LGHNA and YSLEER. Germline trimming cut 0 bases from V and 3 bases from J; bases unmatched to any gene: 5. This CDR3 is built from 18 residues. Source material: peripheral blood. J is TRBJ2-3 and V is TRBV4-3; 14 positions agree with TRBD2. The clonotype originates from a middle-aged man who had recovered from COVID-19. The DNA for the CDR3 is TGCGCCAGCAGCCAAGATGGGACTAGCGGGGGTTCAACAGATACGCAGTATTTT. Encoded protein: CASSQDGTSGGSTDTQYF.